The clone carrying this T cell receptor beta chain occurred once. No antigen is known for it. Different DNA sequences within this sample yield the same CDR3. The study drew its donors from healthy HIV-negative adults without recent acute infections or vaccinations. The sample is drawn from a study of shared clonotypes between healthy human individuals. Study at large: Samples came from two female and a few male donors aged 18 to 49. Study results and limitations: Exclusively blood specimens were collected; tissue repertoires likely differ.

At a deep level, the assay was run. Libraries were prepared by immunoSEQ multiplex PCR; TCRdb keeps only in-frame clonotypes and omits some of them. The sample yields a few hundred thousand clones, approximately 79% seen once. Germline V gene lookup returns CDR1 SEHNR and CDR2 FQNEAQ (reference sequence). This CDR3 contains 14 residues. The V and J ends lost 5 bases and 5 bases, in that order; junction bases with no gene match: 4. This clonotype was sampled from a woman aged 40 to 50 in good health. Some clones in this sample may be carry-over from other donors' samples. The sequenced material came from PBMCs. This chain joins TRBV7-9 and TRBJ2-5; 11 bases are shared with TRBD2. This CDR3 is CASSPGLAEETQYF. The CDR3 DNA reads TGTGCCAGCAGCCCGGGACTAGCGGAGGAGACCCAGTACTTC.